These T cell receptor beta chains were read from a single sample in a study of CD8 T cells in Susac syndrome. Each CDR3 protein is one row after TCRdb ran MiXCR on the immunoSEQ multiplex PCR reads. This sample has 140,000 to 150,000 distinct CDR3 sequences, with more than 90% found just once. Sequences were obtained from CD4+ T cells from PBMCs. The receptors were sampled from a human donor with Susac syndrome. The CDR3 runs from the conserved cysteine through the conserved F or W. A D gene is named only where the DNA matches it firmly. Some rows have no size entry. The others give once, few or many, or a class for an expanded clone.

- - TRBJ2-2 TRBV12-3/TRBV12-4 TGTGCCAGTTTTCTTATCTTCACCGGGGAGCTGTTTTTT CASFLIFTGELFF
TRBD2 - TRBJ2-5 TRBV29-1 TGCAGCGTTCGGAGGGGGTTAGCGGGAGGAGAAGAGACCCAGTACTTC CSVRRGLAGGEETQYF
- - TRBJ2-2 TRBV28 TGTGCCAGCAGTTTGGTCACCACCGGGGAGCTGTTTTTT CASSLVTTGELFF
- - TRBJ2-3 TRBV20-1 TGCAGTGTCAGGAACCCGGACTCCACAGATACGCAGTATTTT CSVRNPDSTDTQYF
TRBD1 - TRBJ1-1 TRBV4-1 TGCGCCGGCAGTCGAGTGGACAGGATGGCAGCTTTCTTT CAGSRVDRMAAFF
TRBD2 - TRBJ2-1 TRBV20-1 TGCAGTGCGAGCAGCGGGAGGGCCCTCAATGAGCAGTTCTTC CSASSGRALNEQFF
TRBD1 - TRBJ1-1 TRBV7-2 TGTGCCAGCAGCTTAGCCGGGACAGCTGTCACTGAAGCTTTCTTT CASSLAGTAVTEAFF
- - TRBJ2-3 TRBV2 TGTGCCAGCAGGGGGGACGTTAGCACAGATACGCAGTATTTT CASRGDVSTDTQYF
- once TRBJ2-3 TRBV12-5 TGTGCTAGTGCACATCAGGCCCGAGGTACGCAGTATTTT CASAHQARGTQYF
TRBD1 - TRBJ2-1 TRBV9 TGTGCCAGCAGCGCAAGCCCCAAGGACAGGGTAGAGGAGCAGTTCTTC CASSASPKDRVEEQFF
TRBD1 - TRBJ1-5 TRBV6-6 TGTGCCAGCAGCCAAAAAGGGACAGGTGATCAGCCCCAGCATTTT CASSQKGTGDQPQHF
- - TRBJ2-4 TRBV3-1 TGTGCCAGCAGCCATTATGGCAAAAACATTCAGTACTTC CASSHYGKNIQYF
- - TRBJ2-7 TRBV11-2 TGTGCCAGCACCGCCAAATTAGGCTCTCGCTACGAGCAGTACTTC CASTAKLGSRYEQYF
- - TRBJ2-3 TRBV5-1 TGCGCCAGCAGGTTGACTGCGATGTACACAGATACGCAGTATTTT CASRLTAMYTDTQYF
TRBD1 - TRBJ2-7 TRBV18 TGTGCCAGCTCCCCCGACAGGGTAGGGGCCTACGAGCAGTACTTC CASSPDRVGAYEQYF
- - TRBJ1-5 TRBV29-1 TGCAGCGTATCACAGGGAGGAGGCAATCAGCCCCAGCATTTT CSVSQGGGNQPQHF
- - TRBJ2-2 TRBV7-9 TGTGGGACGGACGGTGTCGGGACCGGGGAGCTGTTTTTT CGTDGVGTGELFF
- once TRBJ1-2 TRBV20-1 TGCAGTGCTGGGTCCCGACAGCTCTCTAACTATGGCTACACCTTC CSAGSRQLSNYGYTF